These 3 T cell receptor beta chains share one sample of origin, sequenced in a study of OX40 agonist ivuxolimab in advanced cancers. Libraries were built with the immunoSEQ multiplex PCR assay. The clones in this table, taken by TCRdb from immuneACCESS, are in-frame only. Not every clone is retained; where verified, under half of the shortfall comes from an unresolved V gene, and the cause of the rest is unknown. This sample comprises over 90,000 clones, approximately 87% of them detected only once. Together, the top ten hold more than 5% of the sample. The starting material was CD4+ or CD8+ T cells sorted from blood, obtained in a trial of the OX40 agonist ivuxolimab. Receptor source: an adult with an advanced solid tumor such as melanoma, head and neck, liver or kidney cancer.

This clone has a single count. The chain combines TRBV2 with TRBJ2-3; D is perhaps TRBD1 (6 bases). The CDR3 spans 14 residues. The germline gives CDR1 SNHLY, CDR2 FYNNEI. Between the trimmed V and J ends, which lost 6 bases and 8 bases, there was a span of 18 bases. The CDR3 region has the DNA TGTGCCAGCAGCCAGGGGCAATCTGGCGGTACGCAGTATTTT. It codes for CASSQGQSGGTQYF.

V and J are TRBV30 and TRBJ1-2, with a possible D match to TRBD1 (6 bases). CDR1 GTSNPN and CDR2 SVGIG come from the germline V gene (reference sequence). V was clipped by 2 bases and J by 8 bases, with 12 bases between them. The CDR3 has 12 amino acids. Written as DNA, the CDR3 is TGTGCCTGGAGTCAGGGGAGGCGAGGCTACACCTTC. It encodes CAWSQGRRGYTF.

This rearrangement joins TRBV18 to TRBJ2-7; 7 bases are a match to TRBD1. Trimming took 6 bases from V and 6 from J; bases not matched to a gene: 14. Germline values: CDR1 KGHSH, CDR2 LQKENI. There are 15 residues in the CDR3. The CDR3 nucleotides are TGTGCCAGCTCCCCGGTTTCAAGGGGGCGGTTCGAGCAGTACTTC. It is translated as CASSPVSRGRFEQYF.